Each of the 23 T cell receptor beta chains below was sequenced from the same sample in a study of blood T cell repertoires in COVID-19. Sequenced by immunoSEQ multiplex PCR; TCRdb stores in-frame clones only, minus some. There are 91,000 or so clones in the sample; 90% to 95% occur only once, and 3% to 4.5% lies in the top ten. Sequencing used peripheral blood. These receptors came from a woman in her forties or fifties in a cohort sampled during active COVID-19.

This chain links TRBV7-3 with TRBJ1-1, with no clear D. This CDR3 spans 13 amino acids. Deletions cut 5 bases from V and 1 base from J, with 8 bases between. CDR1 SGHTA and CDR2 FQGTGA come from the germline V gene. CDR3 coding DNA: TGTGCCAGCAGCCCCAGGCCGAACACTGAAGCTTTCTTT. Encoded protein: CASSPRPNTEAFF.

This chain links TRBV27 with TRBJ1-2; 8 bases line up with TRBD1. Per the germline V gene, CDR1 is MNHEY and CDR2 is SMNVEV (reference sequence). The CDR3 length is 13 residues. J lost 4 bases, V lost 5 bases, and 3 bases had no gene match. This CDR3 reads CASSPTGGYGYTF. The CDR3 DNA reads TGTGCCAGCAGTCCCACAGGGGGCTATGGCTACACCTTC.

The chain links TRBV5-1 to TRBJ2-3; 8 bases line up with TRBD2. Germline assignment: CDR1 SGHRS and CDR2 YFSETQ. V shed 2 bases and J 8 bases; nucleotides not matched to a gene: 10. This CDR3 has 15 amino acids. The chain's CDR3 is CASSLDSGTELTQYF. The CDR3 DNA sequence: TGCGCCAGCAGCTTAGATAGCGGGACTGAGCTTACGCAGTATTTT. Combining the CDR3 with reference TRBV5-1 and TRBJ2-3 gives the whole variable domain KAGVTQTPRYLIKTRGQQVTLSCSPISGHRSVSWYQQTPGQGLQFLFEYFSETQRNKGNFPGRFSGRQFSNSRSEMNVSTLELGDSALYLCASSLDSGTELTQYFGPGTRLTVL.

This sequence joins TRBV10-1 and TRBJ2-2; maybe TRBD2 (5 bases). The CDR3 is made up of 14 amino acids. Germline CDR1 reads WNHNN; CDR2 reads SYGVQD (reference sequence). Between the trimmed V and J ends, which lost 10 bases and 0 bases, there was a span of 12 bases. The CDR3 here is CATKQDSNTGELFF. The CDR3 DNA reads TGCGCCACCAAGCAGGACTCGAACACCGGGGAGCTGTTTTTT.

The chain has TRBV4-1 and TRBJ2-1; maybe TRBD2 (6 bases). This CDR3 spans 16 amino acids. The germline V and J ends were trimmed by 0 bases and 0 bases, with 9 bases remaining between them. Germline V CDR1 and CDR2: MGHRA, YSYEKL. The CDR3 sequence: CASSQEEGYSYNEQFF. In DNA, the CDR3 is TGCGCCAGCAGCCAAGAGGAGGGATACTCCTACAATGAGCAGTTCTTC.

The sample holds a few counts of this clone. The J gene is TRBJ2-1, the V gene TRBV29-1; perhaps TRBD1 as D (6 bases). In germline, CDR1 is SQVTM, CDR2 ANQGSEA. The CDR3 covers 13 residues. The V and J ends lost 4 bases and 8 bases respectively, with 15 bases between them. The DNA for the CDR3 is TGCAGCGTTGGGACAGATTATGGGTATGAGCAGTTCTTC. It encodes CSVGTDYGYEQFF.

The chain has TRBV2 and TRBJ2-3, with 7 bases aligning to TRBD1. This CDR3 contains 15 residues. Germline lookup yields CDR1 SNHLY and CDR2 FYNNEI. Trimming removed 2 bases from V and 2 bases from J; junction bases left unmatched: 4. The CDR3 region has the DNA TGTGCCAGCAGTGAAAGGACAGGAATCACAGATACGCAGTATTTT. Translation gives CASSERTGITDTQYF. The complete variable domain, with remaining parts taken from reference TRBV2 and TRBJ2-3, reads EPEVTQTPSHQVTQMGQEVILRCVPISNHLYFYWYRQILGQKVEFLVSFYNNEISEKSEIFDDQFSVERPDGSNFTLKIRSTKLEDSAMYFCASSERTGITDTQYFGPGTRLTVL.

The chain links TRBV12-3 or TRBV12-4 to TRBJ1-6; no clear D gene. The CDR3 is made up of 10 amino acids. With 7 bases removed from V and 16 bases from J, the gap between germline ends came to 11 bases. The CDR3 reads CASICTGLHF. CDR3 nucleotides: TGTGCCAGCATCTGCACCGGGCTCCACTTT.

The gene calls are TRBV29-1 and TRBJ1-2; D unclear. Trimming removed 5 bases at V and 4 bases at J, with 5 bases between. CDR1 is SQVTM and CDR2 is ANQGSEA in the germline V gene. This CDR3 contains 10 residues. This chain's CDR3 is CSVYTYGYTF. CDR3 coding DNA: TGCAGCGTTTACACCTATGGCTACACCTTC.

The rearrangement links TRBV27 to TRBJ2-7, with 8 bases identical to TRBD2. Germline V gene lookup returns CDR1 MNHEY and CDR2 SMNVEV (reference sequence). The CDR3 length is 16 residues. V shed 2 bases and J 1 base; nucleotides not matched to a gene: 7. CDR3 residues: CASSLGAGVGSYEQYF. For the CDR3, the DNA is TGTGCCAGCAGTTTAGGAGCGGGAGTGGGTTCCTACGAGCAGTACTTC.

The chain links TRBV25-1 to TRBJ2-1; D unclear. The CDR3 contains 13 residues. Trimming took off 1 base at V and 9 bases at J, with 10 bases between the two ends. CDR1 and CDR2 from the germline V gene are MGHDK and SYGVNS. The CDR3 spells CASSESGFFEQFF. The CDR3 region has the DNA TGTGCCAGCAGTGAATCGGGTTTTTTTGAGCAGTTCTTC.

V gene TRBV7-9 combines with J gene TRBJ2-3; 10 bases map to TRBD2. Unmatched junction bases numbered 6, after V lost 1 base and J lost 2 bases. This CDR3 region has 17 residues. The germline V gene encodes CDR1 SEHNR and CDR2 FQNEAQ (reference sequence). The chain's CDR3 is CASSLGSGRAFTDTQYF. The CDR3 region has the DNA TGTGCCAGCAGCTTAGGGAGCGGGAGGGCCTTCACAGATACGCAGTATTTT.

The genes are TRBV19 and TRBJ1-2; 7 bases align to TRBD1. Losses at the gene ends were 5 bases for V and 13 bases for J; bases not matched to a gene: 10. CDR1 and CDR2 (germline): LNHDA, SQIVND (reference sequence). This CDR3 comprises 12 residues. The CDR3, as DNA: TGTGCCAGTAGTCGTGGACAGGTTCGTGTCACCTTC. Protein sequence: CASSRGQVRVTF. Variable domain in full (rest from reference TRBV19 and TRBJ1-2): DGGITQSPKYLFRKEGQNVTLSCEQNLNHDAMYWYRQDPGQGLRLIYYSQIVNDFQKGDIAEGYSVSREKKESFPLTVTSAQKNPTAFYLCASSRGQVRVTFGSGTRLTVV.

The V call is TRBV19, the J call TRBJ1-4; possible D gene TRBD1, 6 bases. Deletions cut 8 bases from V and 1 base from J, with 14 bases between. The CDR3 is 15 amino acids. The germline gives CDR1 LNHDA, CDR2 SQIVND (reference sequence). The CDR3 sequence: CASQDSQLTNEKLFF. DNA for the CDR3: TGTGCCAGTCAGGACAGCCAGCTAACTAATGAAAAACTGTTTTTT.

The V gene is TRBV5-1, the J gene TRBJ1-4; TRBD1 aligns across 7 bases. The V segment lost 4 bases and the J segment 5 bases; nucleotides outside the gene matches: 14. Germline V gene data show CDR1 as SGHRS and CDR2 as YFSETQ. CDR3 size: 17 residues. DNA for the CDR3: TGCGCCAGCAGCCCGCAGACCCTCGGGACAGCAAATGAAAAACTGTTTTTT. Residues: CASSPQTLGTANEKLFF. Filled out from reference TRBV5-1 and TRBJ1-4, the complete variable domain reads KAGVTQTPRYLIKTRGQQVTLSCSPISGHRSVSWYQQTPGQGLQFLFEYFSETQRNKGNFPGRFSGRQFSNSRSEMNVSTLELGDSALYLCASSPQTLGTANEKLFFGSGTQLSVL.

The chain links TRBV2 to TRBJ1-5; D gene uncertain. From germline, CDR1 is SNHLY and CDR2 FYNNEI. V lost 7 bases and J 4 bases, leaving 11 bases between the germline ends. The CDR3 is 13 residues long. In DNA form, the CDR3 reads TGTGCCAGCAAAATTGGCAGGAATCAGCCCCAGCATTTT. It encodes CASKIGRNQPQHF.

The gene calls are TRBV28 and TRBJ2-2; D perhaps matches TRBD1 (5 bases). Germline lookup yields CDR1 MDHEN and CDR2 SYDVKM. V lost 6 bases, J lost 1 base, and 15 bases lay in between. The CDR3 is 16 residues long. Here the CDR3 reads CASSPRTGENTGELFF. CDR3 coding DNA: TGTGCCAGCAGCCCCAGAACAGGAGAGAACACCGGGGAGCTGTTTTTT.

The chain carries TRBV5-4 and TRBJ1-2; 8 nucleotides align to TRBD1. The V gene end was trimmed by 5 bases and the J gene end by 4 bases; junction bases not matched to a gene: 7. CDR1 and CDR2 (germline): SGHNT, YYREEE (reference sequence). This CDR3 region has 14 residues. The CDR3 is CASREQGVSYGYTF. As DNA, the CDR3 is TGTGCCAGCAGAGAACAGGGGGTTAGCTATGGCTACACCTTC.

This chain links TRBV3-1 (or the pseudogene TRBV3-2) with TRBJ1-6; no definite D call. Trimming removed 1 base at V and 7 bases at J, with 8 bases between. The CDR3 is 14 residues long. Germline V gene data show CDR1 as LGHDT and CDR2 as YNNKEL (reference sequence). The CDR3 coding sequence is TGTGCCAGCAGCCAAGGAAGGCGGAATTCACCCCTCCACTTT. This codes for CASSQGRRNSPLHF.

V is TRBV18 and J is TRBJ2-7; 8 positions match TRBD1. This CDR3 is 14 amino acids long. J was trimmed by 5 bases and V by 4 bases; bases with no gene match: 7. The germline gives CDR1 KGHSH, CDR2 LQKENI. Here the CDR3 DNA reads TGTGCCAGCTCACGAAACCGACAGGGGAACGAGCAGTACTTC. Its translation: CASSRNRQGNEQYF. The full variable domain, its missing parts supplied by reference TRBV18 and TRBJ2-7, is NAGVMQNPRHLVRRRGQEARLRCSPMKGHSHVYWYRQLPEEGLKFMVYLQKENIIDESGMPKERFSAEFPKEGPSILRIQQVVRGDSAAYFCASSRNRQGNEQYFGPGTRLTVT.

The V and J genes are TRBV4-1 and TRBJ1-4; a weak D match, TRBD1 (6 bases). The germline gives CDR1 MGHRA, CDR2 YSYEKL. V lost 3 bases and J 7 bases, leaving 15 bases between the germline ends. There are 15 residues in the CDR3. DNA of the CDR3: TGCGCCAGCAGCCAGCCAGGGGTTTGGGGTGAAAAACTGTTTTTT. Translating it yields CASSQPGVWGEKLFF.

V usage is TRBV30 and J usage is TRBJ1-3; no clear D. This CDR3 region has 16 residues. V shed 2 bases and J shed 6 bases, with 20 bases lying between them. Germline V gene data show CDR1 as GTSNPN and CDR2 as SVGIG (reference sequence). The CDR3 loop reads CAWSLLEGSRSNTIYF. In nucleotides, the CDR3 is TGTGCCTGGAGTCTGCTTGAGGGCAGCCGGTCAAACACCATATATTTT.

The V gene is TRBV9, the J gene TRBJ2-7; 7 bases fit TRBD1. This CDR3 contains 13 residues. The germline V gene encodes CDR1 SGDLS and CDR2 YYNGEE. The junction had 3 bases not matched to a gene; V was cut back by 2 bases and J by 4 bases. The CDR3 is CASSVGDSYEQYF. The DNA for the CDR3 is TGTGCCAGCAGCGTGGGGGACAGTTACGAGCAGTACTTC. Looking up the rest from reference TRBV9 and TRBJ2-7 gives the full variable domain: DSGVTQTPKHLITATGQRVTLRCSPRSGDLSVYWYQQSLDQGLQFLIQYYNGEERAKGNILERFSAQQFPDLHSELNLSSLELGDSALYFCASSVGDSYEQYFGPGTRLTVT.